This is a list of T cell receptor beta chains from one sample in a study of a mutant IDH1 vaccine in newly diagnosed glioma. Produced via immunoSEQ multiplex PCR; TCRdb's table is partial and in-frame only. The sample contains 75,000 to 100,000 clones, approximately 80% of which appear only once. The material sequenced was PBMCs, taken from a glioma patient treated with radiotherapy, temozolomide or both. These receptors were collected from a man aged 40-50 years with glioma. Some clones in this sample may be carry-over from other donors' samples. The CDR3 runs from the conserved cysteine through the conserved F or W.

v_gene: TRBV29-1
j_gene: TRBJ1-1
CDR3aa: CSVELGVGGEAFF

v_gene: TRBV4-1
j_gene: TRBJ1-6
CDR3aa: CASSQDMAVSGVPNSPLHF

v_gene: TRBV2
j_gene: TRBJ1-2
CDR3aa: CASKGGAYGYTF

v_gene: TRBV27
j_gene: TRBJ1-2
CDR3aa: CASRAAPLYGYTF

v_gene: TRBV9
j_gene: TRBJ2-2
CDR3aa: CASSVGGTQRLGGELFF

v_gene: TRBV4-1
j_gene: TRBJ1-5
CDR3aa: CASSQEAISNQPQHF

v_gene: TRBV30
j_gene: TRBJ2-5
CDR3aa: CAWSLGHQETQYF

v_gene: TRBV7-8
j_gene: TRBJ1-2
CDR3aa: CASSLPGRTNYGYTF

v_gene: TRBV5-6
j_gene: TRBJ2-6
CDR3aa: CASSRPGANVLTF

v_gene: TRBV4-1
j_gene: TRBJ2-7
CDR3aa: CASSQAGTYEQYF

v_gene: TRBV5-6
j_gene: TRBJ1-5
CDR3aa: CASSLFLSNQPQHF

v_gene: TRBV18
j_gene: TRBJ2-3
CDR3aa: CASSPRLAGATDTQYF

v_gene: TRBV5-4
j_gene: TRBJ1-4
CDR3aa: CASSLEGATNEKLFF

v_gene: TRBV5-4
j_gene: TRBJ2-5
CDR3aa: CASSFISQETQYF

v_gene: TRBV19
j_gene: TRBJ1-2
CDR3aa: CATRGTGGLGYGYTF

v_gene: TRBV12-5
j_gene: TRBJ1-5
CDR3aa: CASGLVQLSQLYEPQHF

v_gene: TRBV30
j_gene: TRBJ1-2
CDR3aa: CAQITDGNPNYGYTF

v_gene: TRBV7-8
j_gene: TRBJ2-2
CDR3aa: CASSPEGMNTGELFF

v_gene: TRBV7-8
j_gene: TRBJ1-1
CDR3aa: CASTLRGATTEAFF

v_gene: TRBV6-6
j_gene: TRBJ1-5
CDR3aa: CASSDRTGGRQPQHF

v_gene: TRBV2
j_gene: TRBJ1-6
CDR3aa: CASSDRVSSPLHF

v_gene: TRBV29-1
j_gene: TRBJ1-2
CDR3aa: CSVPGHYAF